This is a list of T cell receptor beta chains from one sample in a study of blood T cell repertoires in COVID-19. Sequenced by immunoSEQ multiplex PCR; TCRdb stores in-frame clones only, minus some. The table records about 190,000 clones, about four fifths of them present only once. Sequenced input: peripheral blood. The source is a woman older than 75 with active or convalescent COVID-19. CDR3s include the opening cysteine and the closing phenylalanine or tryptophan. The D gene is left open where the match is weak. Clone size is stated in some rows and not others, as once, few, many or a class when expanded.

j_gene | v_gene | len | d_gene | abundance | CDR3nt | CDR3aa
TRBJ2-1 | TRBV5-1 | 14 | NA | NA | TGCGCCAGCAGCTTGCGAGGCTCCTACAATGAGCAGTTCTTC | CASSLRGSYNEQFF
TRBJ2-1 | TRBV5-8 | 16 | NA | once | TGTGCCAGCAGCCAAGCCGGGGTGACCTCCTACAATGAGCAGTTCTTC | CASSQAGVTSYNEQFF
TRBJ1-6 | TRBV6-5 | 15 | TRBD1 | few | TGTGCCAGCAATCCACAGGGGGCTGAGAATTCACCCCTCCACTTT | CASNPQGAENSPLHF
TRBJ2-7 | TRBV5-1 | 16 | TRBD2 | NA | TGCGCCAGCAGCTTGGCTAGCGGGAGTATATTCTACGAGCAGTACTTC | CASSLASGSIFYEQYF
TRBJ1-1 | TRBV7-2 | 15 | NA | NA | TGTGCCAGCAGCCCCAGGCCCCTCGTGGGCACTGAAGCTTTCTTT | CASSPRPLVGTEAFF
TRBJ2-1 | TRBV7-9 | 14 | TRBD2 | NA | TGTGCCAAATCGCACGGGGACTACCGTAATGAGCAGTTCTTC | CAKSHGDYRNEQFF
TRBJ1-2 | TRBV14 | 13 | NA | NA | TGTGCCAGCAGTCCCCAGAGGGATGTCGGCTACACCTTC | CASSPQRDVGYTF
TRBJ1-4 | TRBV28 | 14 | TRBD1 | NA | TGTGCCAGCAGTCCCCAGGGGGGCAATGAAAAACTGTTTTTT | CASSPQGGNEKLFF
TRBJ1-3 | TRBV6-5 | 14 | NA | NA | TGTGCCAGCAGCCTCCGGGGTACTGGAAACACCATATATTTT | CASSLRGTGNTIYF
TRBJ2-1 | TRBV5-1 | 11 | NA | NA | TGCGCCAGCAGCGCGGACTCACCGCAGTTCTTC | CASSADSPQFF
TRBJ1-5 | TRBV11-3 | 15 | TRBD1 | NA | TGTGCCCGAGAACAGGGGCCTTATAGCAATCAGCCCCAGCATTTT | CAREQGPYSNQPQHF
TRBJ1-2 | TRBV2 | 14 | TRBD1 | NA | TGTGCCAGCAGGCCTACAGGGGTAAACTATGGCTACACCTTC | CASRPTGVNYGYTF